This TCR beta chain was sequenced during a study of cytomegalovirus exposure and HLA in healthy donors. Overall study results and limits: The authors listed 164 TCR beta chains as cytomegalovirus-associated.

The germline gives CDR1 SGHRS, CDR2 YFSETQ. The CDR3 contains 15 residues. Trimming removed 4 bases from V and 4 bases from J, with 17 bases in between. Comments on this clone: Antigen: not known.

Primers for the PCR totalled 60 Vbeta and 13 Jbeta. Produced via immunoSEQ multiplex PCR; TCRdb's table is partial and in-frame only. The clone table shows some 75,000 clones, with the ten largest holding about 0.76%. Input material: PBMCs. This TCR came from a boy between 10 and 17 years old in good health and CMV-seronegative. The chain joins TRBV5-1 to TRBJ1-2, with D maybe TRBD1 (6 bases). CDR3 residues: CASSRLEQGSYGYTF. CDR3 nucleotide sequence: TGCGCCAGCAGCAGGCTTGAGCAGGGGTCCTATGGCTACACCTTC.